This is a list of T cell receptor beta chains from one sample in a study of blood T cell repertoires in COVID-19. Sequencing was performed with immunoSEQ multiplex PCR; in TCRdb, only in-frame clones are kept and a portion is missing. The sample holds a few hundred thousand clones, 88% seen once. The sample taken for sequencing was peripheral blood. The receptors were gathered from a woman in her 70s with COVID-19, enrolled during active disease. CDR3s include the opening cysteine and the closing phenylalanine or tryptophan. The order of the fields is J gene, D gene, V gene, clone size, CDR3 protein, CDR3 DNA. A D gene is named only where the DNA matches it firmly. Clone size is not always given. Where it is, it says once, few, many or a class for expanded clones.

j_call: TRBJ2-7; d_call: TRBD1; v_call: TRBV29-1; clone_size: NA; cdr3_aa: CSGGQGRYEQYF; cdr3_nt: TGCAGCGGGGGACAGGGAAGGTACGAGCAGTACTTC
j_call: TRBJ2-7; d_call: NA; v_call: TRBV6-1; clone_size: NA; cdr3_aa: CASSEPPSPSYEQYF; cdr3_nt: TGTGCCAGCAGTGAACCTCCTTCCCCGTCCTACGAGCAGTACTTC
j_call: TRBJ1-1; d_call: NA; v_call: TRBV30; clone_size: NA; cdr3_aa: CAWSVHPNTEAFF; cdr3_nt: TGTGCCTGGAGTGTACACCCAAACACTGAAGCTTTCTTT
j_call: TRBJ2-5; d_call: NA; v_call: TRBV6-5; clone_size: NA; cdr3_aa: CASRGAGETQYF; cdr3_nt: TGTGCCAGCCGGGGGGCAGGTGAGACCCAGTACTTC
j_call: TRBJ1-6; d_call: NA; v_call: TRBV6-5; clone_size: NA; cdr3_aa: CASRPDSSYNSPLHF; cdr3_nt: TGTGCCAGCAGACCAGACAGCAGCTATAATTCACCCCTCCACTTT
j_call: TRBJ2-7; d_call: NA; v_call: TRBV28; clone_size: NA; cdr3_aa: CASGGTTIYEQYF; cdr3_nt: TGTGCCAGCGGCGGGACCACGATATACGAGCAGTACTTC
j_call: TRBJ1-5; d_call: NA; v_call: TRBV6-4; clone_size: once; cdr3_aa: CASSAHGGGGQPQHF; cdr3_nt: TGTGCCAGCAGTGCCCATGGGGGCGGGGGACAGCCCCAGCATTTT
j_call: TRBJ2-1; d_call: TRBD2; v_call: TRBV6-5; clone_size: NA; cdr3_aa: CASSSRTSGRNEQFF; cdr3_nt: TGTGCCAGCAGCTCCCGGACTAGCGGGAGGAATGAGCAGTTCTTC
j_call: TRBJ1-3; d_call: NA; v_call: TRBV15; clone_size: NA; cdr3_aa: CATSRDRGSGNTIYF; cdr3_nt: TGTGCCACCAGCAGAGATCGGGGGTCTGGAAACACCATATATTTT
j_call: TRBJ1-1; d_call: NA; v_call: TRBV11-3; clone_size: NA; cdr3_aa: CASRSDSLMNTEAFF; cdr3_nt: TGTGCCAGCAGATCGGACAGTCTCATGAACACTGAAGCTTTCTTT
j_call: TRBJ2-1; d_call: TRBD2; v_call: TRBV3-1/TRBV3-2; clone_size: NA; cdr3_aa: CASSQSGDNEQFF; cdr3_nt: TGTGCCAGCAGCCAGAGCGGGGACAATGAGCAGTTCTTC
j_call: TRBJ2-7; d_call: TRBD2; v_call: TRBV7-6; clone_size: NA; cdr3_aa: CASSRTSGSSYEQYF; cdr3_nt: TGTGCCAGCAGCCGCACTAGCGGGAGCTCCTACGAGCAGTACTTC
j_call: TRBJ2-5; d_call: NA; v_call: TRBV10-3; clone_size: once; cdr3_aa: CAISEPSETQYF; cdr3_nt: TGTGCCATCAGTGAACCGAGCGAGACCCAGTACTTC
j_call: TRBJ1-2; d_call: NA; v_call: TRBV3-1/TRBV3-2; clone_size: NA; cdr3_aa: CASSQASGTFYGYTF; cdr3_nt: TGTGCCAGCAGCCAAGCCTCCGGGACTTTCTATGGCTACACCTTC
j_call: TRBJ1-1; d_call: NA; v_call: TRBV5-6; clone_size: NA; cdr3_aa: CASSLDRRVTEAFF; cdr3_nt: TGTGCCAGCAGCTTAGACAGAAGGGTGACTGAAGCTTTCTTT
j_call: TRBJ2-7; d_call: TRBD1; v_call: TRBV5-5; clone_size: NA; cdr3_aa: CASSFGTGTYEQYF; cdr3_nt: TGTGCCAGCAGCTTCGGGACAGGTACCTACGAGCAGTACTTC
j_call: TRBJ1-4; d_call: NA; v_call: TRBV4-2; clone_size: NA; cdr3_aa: CASSQRPSDSSNEKLFF; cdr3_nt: TGTGCCAGCAGCCAAAGACCGTCGGACAGTTCTAATGAAAAACTGTTTTTT
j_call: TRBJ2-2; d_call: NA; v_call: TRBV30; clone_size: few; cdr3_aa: CAWWPRNTGELFF; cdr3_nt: TGTGCCTGGTGGCCTCGGAACACCGGGGAGCTGTTTTTT
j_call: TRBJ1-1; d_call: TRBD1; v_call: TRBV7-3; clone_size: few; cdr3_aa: CASSPRQGTEAFF; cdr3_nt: TGTGCCAGCAGCCCCAGACAGGGCACTGAAGCTTTCTTT
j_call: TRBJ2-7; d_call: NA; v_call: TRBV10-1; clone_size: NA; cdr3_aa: CASSESLETDAYEQYF; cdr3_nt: TGCGCCAGCAGTGAGTCTTTGGAGACAGACGCCTACGAGCAGTACTTC
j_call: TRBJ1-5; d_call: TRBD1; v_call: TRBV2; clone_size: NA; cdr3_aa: CASSDRQGAASQPQHF; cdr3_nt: TGTGCCAGCAGTGACCGACAGGGGGCCGCATCTCAGCCCCAGCATTTT
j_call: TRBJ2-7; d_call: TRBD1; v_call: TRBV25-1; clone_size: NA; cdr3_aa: CASASAGGFYEQYF; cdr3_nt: TGTGCCAGCGCATCGGCAGGGGGCTTCTACGAGCAGTACTTC
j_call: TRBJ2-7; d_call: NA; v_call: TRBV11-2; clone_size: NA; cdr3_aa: CASSLGRVSYEQYF; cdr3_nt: TGTGCCAGCAGCTTAGGGCGGGTTTCCTACGAGCAGTACTTC
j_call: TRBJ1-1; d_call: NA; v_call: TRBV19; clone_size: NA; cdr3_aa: CASSHRENTEAFF; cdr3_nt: TGTGCCAGTAGCCACAGGGAGAACACTGAAGCTTTCTTT
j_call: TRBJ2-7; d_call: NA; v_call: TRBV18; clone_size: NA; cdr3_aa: CASSLNRQTRTTSRSYEQYF; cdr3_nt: TGTGCCAGCTCACTGAACCGACAGACGCGGACCACCAGTCGGTCCTACGAGCAGTACTTC
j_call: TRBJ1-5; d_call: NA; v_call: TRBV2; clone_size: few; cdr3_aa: CASRDSDQPQHF; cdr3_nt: TGTGCCAGCAGGGACAGCGATCAGCCCCAGCATTTT
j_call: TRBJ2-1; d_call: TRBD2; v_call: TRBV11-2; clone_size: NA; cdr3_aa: CASSLALAAYNEQFF; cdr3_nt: TGTGCCAGCAGCTTAGCACTAGCGGCTTACAATGAGCAGTTCTTC